Following are 15 T cell receptor beta chains from one sample sequenced in a study of T cell responses to AZD1222 COVID-19 vaccine. Clones were sequenced by immunoSEQ multiplex PCR, and TCRdb holds only the in-frame ones, with some missing. This table has tens of thousands of clones, about nine tenths appearing once. This specimen consisted of peripheral blood, obtained 28 days after the second dose of the MenACWY control vaccine. Receptor source: an adult who received the MenACWY meningococcal vaccine as a control.

This chain joins TRBV19 and TRBJ2-2; 9 bases line up with TRBD1. The CDR3 runs to 17 residues. V was clipped by 1 base and J by 7 bases; unmatched bases: 10. Germline values: CDR1 LNHDA, CDR2 SQIVND (reference sequence). In nucleotides, the CDR3 is TGTGCCAGTAGTATAGTAAAGGGGACAGGGCGAGGCGGGGAGCTGTTTTTT. Its protein product is CASSIVKGTGRGGELFF.

A remark on this clone: A much larger clone lies a single base off, so this may be a read error. The chain carries TRBV19 and TRBJ1-1, with D uncertain. The V gene's germline CDR1 is LNHDA and CDR2 SQIVND (reference sequence). The V gene lost 1 base and the J gene lost 4 bases, with 1 base spanning the gap. The CDR3 is 11 amino acids. The CDR3 DNA reads as TGTGCCAGTAGTATAGCCACTGAAGCTTTCTTT. This translates into CASSIATEAFF.

The chain is built from TRBV4-2 and TRBJ1-2; D not certain. Per the germline V gene, CDR1 is LGHNA and CDR2 is YNFKEQ. V lost 1 base and J 5 bases, leaving 8 bases between the germline ends. There are 13 residues in the CDR3. This CDR3 reads CASSQVGVYGYTF. CDR3 DNA sequence: TGTGCCAGCAGCCAAGTAGGCGTATATGGCTACACCTTC.

This clone was observed a few times. The J gene is TRBJ1-2, the V gene TRBV14; D is ambiguous. The CDR3 consists of 13 residues. V lost 2 bases to trimming and J lost 1 base, with 5 bases between them. Germline-derived CDR1 and CDR2 are SGHDN and FVKESK. The CDR3 sequence: CASSQTINYGYTF. The CDR3 coding sequence is TGTGCCAGCAGCCAAACAATTAACTATGGCTACACCTTC.

J is TRBJ1-4 and V is TRBV18; D is perhaps TRBD1 (5 bases). The CDR3 loop spans 13 amino acids. V was clipped by 0 bases and J by 14 bases, with 13 bases between them. The germline V gene encodes CDR1 KGHSH and CDR2 LQKENI. The CDR3 is CASSPPDSPTLFF. The DNA of the CDR3 is TGTGCCAGCTCACCACCCGACAGTCCAACTCTGTTTTTT.

The V and J genes are TRBV10-1 and TRBJ1-1; 9 bases align to TRBD1. The CDR3 contains 16 residues. Per germline, CDR1 WNHNN and CDR2 SYGVQD (reference sequence). Trimming removed 9 bases from V and 5 bases from J; junction bases left unmatched: 16. As DNA, the CDR3 is TGCGCCAGTCCCGTTCGAACAGGGGGCGAGGGAACTGAAGCTTTCTTT. This sequence encodes CASPVRTGGEGTEAFF.

V gene TRBV5-6 combines with J gene TRBJ2-5; 14 positions match TRBD2. Per the germline V gene, CDR1 is SGHDT and CDR2 is YYEEEE. This CDR3 spans 15 amino acids. V lost 7 bases and J lost 2; bases outside the gene matches: 4. CDR3 loop: CASLGLAGVQETQYF. The CDR3 DNA reads as TGTGCCAGCCTGGGACTAGCGGGGGTTCAAGAGACCCAGTACTTC.

The count of this clone is one. The rearrangement links TRBV19 to TRBJ1-1; D gene uncertain. V was clipped by 0 bases and J by 1 base, with 3 bases between them. The germline V gene encodes CDR1 LNHDA and CDR2 SQIVND (reference sequence). CDR3 length: 13 residues. In nucleotides, the CDR3 is TGTGCCAGTAGTATAGACGAGAACACTGAAGCTTTCTTT. It yields the protein CASSIDENTEAFF. Filled out from reference TRBV19 and TRBJ1-1, the complete variable domain reads DGGITQSPKYLFRKEGQNVTLSCEQNLNHDAMYWYRQDPGQGLRLIYYSQIVNDFQKGDIAEGYSVSREKKESFPLTVTSAQKNPTAFYLCASSIDENTEAFFGQGTRLTVV.

The CDR3 DNA sequence: TGTGCCAGCAGCCTTAGCGGGGGGGCTTACGAGCAGTACTTC. Translating gives CASSLSGGAYEQYF. The chain recombines TRBV7-2 with TRBJ2-7, with 11 bases matching TRBD2. The germline gives CDR1 SGHTA, CDR2 FQGNSA. There are 14 residues in the CDR3. V trimming: 5 bases; J trimming: 4 bases; junction bases outside the gene matches: 4.

V usage is TRBV4-1 and J usage is TRBJ2-7; D possibly corresponds to TRBD1 (6 bases). Germline V lookup: CDR1 MGHRA, CDR2 YSYEKL. V was pared by 1 base and J by 2 bases, with 12 bases between. The CDR3 extends over 15 amino acids. CDR3 coding DNA: TGCGCCAGCAGCCAAGGACCCGGACAGACCTACGAGCAGTACTTC. Protein product: CASSQGPGQTYEQYF.

The V gene is TRBV15, the J gene TRBJ1-2; TRBD1 might be the D (6 bases). Deletions cut 4 bases from V and 4 bases from J, with 16 bases between. Per the germline V gene, CDR1 is LNHNV and CDR2 is YYDKDF (reference sequence). This CDR3 has 15 residues. The CDR3 is CATSKTGAWVYGYTF. The CDR3 nucleotides read TGTGCCACCAGCAAGACGGGGGCTTGGGTCTATGGCTACACCTTC. Full variable domain (missing parts from reference TRBV15 and TRBJ1-2): DAMVIQNPRYQVTQFGKPVTLSCSQTLNHNVMYWYQQKSSQAPKLLFHYYDKDFNNEADTPDNFQSRRPNTSFCFLDIRSPGLGDTAMYLCATSKTGAWVYGYTFGSGTRLTVV.

The chain uses TRBV18 and TRBJ2-5; 15 bases line up with TRBD2. The CDR3 contains 17 residues. The junction had 9 bases not matched to a gene; V was cut back by 3 bases and J by 7 bases. Germline V gene data show CDR1 as KGHSH and CDR2 as LQKENI. The CDR3 sequence is CASSPGLAGGIFGTQYF. The DNA of the CDR3 is TGTGCCAGCTCACCGGGACTAGCGGGGGGCATCTTCGGGACCCAGTACTTC.

The chain is built from TRBV6-4 and TRBJ2-5, with 8 bases that match TRBD1. The length of the CDR3 is 15 residues. The germline V gene has CDR1 MRHNA and CDR2 SNTAGT. V lost 3 bases and J lost 7; bases outside the gene matches: 10. The CDR3 DNA sequence: TGTGCCAGCAGTGAATACGCAGGGGGCGGCGTGACCCAGTACTTC. Translated, it gives CASSEYAGGGVTQYF.

The V gene is TRBV7-9, the J gene TRBJ1-6; D possibly corresponds to TRBD1 (6 bases). Between the trimmed V and J ends, which lost 4 bases and 7 bases, there was a span of 14 bases. Germline CDR1 reads SEHNR; CDR2 reads FQNEAQ (reference sequence). The CDR3 has 15 amino acids. CDR3 region: CASSSEGGWNSPLHF. In DNA, the CDR3 is TGTGCCAGCAGCTCGGAGGGGGGTTGGAATTCACCCCTCCACTTT. Using reference TRBV7-9 and TRBJ1-6 for the parts outside the CDR3, the full variable domain is DTGVSQNPRHKITKRGQNVTFRCDPISEHNRLYWYRQTLGQGPEFLTYFQNEAQLEKSRLLSDRFSAERPKGSFSTLEIQRTEQGDSAMYLCASSSEGGWNSPLHFGNGTRLTVT.

J is TRBJ1-5 and V is TRBV30; D might be TRBD1 (6 bases). The CDR3 has 14 residues. Trimming took 1 base from V and 3 from J, leaving 10 bases between them. The germline CDR1 and CDR2 sequences are GTSNPN and SVGIG (reference sequence). The CDR3 coding sequence is TGTGCCTGGAGTGGGGGGACACCCAATCAGCCCCAGCATTTT. Its translation is CAWSGGTPNQPQHF. The variable domain in full, completed from reference TRBV30 and TRBJ1-5, reads SQTIHQWPATLVQPVGSPLSLECTVEGTSNPNLYWYRQAAGRGLQLLFYSVGIGQISSEVPQNLSASRPQDRQFILSSKKLLLSDSGFYLCAWSGGTPNQPQHFGDGTRLSIL.